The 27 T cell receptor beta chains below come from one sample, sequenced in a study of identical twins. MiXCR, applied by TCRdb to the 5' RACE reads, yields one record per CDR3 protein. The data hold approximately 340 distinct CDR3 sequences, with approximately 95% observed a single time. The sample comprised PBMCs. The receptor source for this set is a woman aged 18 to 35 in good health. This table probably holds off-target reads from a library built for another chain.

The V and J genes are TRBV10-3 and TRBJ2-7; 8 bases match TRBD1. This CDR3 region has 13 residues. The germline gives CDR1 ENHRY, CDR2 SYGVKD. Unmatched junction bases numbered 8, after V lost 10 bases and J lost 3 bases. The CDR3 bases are TGTGCCACTTTGGACAGGGACCTCTACGAGCAGTACTTC. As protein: CATLDRDLYEQYF.

The CDR3 DNA sequence: TGCAGCGTTGGGGGGGTCACAGATACGCAGTATTTT. It translates to CSVGGVTDTQYF. The chain employs TRBV29-1 and TRBJ2-3; D perhaps matches TRBD2 (6 bases). V was cut by 4 bases and J by 2 bases, with 7 bases left in between. CDR3 length: 12 amino acids. Germline lookup yields CDR1 SQVTM and CDR2 ANQGSEA.

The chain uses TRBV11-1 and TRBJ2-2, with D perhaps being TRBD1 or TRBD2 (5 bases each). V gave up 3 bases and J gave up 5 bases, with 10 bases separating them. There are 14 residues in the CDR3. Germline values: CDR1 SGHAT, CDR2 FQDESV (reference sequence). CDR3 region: CASSFGTLTGELFF. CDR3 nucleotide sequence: TGTGCCAGCAGCTTCGGGACCTTGACCGGGGAGCTGTTTTTT.

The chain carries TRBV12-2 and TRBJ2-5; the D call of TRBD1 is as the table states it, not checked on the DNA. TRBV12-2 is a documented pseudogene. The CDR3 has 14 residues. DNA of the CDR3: TGTGCAAGGATGGCCGGGACAGGACAAGAGACCCAGTACTTC. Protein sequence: CARMAGTGQETQYF.

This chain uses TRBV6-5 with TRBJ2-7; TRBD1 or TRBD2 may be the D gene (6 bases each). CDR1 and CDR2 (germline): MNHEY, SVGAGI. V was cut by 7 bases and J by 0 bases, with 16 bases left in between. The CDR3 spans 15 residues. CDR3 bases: TGTGCCAGCACCCCAACGGGGGCCTTCTCCTACGAGCAGTACTTC. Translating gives CASTPTGAFSYEQYF.

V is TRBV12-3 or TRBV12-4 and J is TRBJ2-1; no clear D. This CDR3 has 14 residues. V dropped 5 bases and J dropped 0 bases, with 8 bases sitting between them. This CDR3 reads CASSVENSYNEQFF. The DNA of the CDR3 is TGTGCCAGCAGTGTAGAGAACTCCTACAATGAGCAGTTCTTC.

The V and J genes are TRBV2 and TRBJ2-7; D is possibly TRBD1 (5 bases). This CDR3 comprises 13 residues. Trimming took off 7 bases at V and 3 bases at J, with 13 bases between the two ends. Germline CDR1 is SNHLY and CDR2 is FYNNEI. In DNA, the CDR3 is TGTGCCAGCACCATCCCCGACAGCTACGAGCAGTACTTC. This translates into CASTIPDSYEQYF.

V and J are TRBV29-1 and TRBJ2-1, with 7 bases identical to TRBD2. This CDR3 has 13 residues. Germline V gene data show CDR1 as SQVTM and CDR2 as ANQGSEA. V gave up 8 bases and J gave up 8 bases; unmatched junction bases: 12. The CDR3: CSTRGGGLHEQFF. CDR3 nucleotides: TGCAGCACCCGAGGCGGGGGACTCCATGAGCAGTTCTTC.

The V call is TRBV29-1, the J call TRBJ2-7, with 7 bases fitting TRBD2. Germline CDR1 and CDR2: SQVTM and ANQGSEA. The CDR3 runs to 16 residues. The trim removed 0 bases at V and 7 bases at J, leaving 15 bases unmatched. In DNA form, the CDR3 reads TGCAGCGTTGAAGATCTGGCTGCGGGGGAGTCATCGGAGCAGTACTTC. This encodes CSVEDLAAGESSEQYF.

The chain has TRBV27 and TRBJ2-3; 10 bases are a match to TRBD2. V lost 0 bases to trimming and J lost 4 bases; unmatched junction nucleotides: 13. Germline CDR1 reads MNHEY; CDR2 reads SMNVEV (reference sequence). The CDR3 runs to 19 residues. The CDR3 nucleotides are TGTGCCAGCAGTTTATCGGCCGGTCTAGCGGGGGTCCGCCCAGATACGCAGTATTTT. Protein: CASSLSAGLAGVRPDTQYF.

The CDR3: CASSQDSRNEQFF. In DNA form, the CDR3 reads TGTGCCAGCAGCCAAGATTCCCGGAATGAGCAGTTCTTC. V is TRBV4-2 and J is TRBJ2-1; D unclear. The CDR3 contains 13 residues. Germline V gene sequence: CDR1 LGHNA, CDR2 YNFKEQ. V was clipped by 0 bases and J by 7 bases, with 7 bases between them.

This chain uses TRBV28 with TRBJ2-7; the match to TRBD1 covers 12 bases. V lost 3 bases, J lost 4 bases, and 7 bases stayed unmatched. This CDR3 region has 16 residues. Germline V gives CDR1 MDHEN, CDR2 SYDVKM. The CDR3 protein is CASSFVGTGGSYEQYF. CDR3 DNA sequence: TGTGCCAGCAGTTTCGTAGGGACAGGGGGCTCGTACGAGCAGTACTTC.

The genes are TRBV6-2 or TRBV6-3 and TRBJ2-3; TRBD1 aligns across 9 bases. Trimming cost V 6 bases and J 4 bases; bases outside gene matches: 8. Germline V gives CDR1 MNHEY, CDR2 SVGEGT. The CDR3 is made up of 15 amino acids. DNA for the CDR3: TGTGCCAGCAGCGATCGGACAGGGGTGGCAGATACGCAGTATTTT. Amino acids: CASSDRTGVADTQYF.

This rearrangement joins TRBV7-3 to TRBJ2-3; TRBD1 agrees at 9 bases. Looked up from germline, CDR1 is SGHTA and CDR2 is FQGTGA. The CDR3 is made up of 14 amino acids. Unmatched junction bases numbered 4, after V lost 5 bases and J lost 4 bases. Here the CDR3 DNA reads TGTGCCAGCAGCGGGGGACAGGGCTCAGATACGCAGTATTTT. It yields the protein CASSGGQGSDTQYF.

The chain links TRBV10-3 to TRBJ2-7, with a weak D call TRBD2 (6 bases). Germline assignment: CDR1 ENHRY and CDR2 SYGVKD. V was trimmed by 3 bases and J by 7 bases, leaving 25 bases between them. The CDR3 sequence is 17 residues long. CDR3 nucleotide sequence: TGTGCCATCAGTGAAGGGGTCGGGGGAGCCAAATACGAGGAGCAGTACTTC. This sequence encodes CAISEGVGGAKYEEQYF.

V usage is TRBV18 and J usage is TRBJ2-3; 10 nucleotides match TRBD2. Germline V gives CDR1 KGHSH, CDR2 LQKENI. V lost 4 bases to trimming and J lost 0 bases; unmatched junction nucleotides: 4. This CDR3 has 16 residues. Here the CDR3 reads CASSLALAGSTDTQYF. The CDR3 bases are TGTGCCAGCTCACTTGCACTAGCGGGGAGCACAGATACGCAGTATTTT.

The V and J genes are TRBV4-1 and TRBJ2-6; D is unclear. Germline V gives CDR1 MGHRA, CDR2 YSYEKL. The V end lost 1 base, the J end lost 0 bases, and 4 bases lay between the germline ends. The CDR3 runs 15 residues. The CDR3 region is CASSQGDSGANVLTF. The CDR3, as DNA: TGCGCCAGCAGCCAAGGTGACTCTGGGGCCAACGTCCTGACTTTC.

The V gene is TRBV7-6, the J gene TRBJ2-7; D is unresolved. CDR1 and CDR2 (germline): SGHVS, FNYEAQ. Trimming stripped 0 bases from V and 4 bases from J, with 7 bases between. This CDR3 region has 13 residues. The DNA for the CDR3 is TGTGCCAGCAGCTTAGCGGACGGGTACGAGCAGTACTTC. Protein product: CASSLADGYEQYF.

Here the CDR3 DNA reads TGTGCCAGCTCACCTTACGGTACGGACAATGAGCAGTTCTTC. The encoded protein is CASSPYGTDNEQFF. This chain links TRBV18 with TRBJ2-1; D is undetermined. From germline, CDR1 is KGHSH and CDR2 LQKENI. The CDR3 runs 14 residues. The germline V and J ends were trimmed by 3 bases and 5 bases, with 11 bases remaining between them.

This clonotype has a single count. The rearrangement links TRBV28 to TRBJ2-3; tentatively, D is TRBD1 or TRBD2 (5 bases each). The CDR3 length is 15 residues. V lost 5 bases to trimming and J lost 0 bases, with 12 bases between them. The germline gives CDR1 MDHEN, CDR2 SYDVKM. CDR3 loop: CASSDPGPSTDTQYF. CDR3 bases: TGTGCCAGCAGTGACCCGGGACCTAGCACAGATACGCAGTATTTT.

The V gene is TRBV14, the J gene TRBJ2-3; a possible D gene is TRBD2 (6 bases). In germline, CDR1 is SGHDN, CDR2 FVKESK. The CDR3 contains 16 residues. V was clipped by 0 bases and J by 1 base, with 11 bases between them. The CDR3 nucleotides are TGTGCCAGCAGCCAAGACGTCGGGGGAGGCACAGATACGCAGTATTTT. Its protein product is CASSQDVGGGTDTQYF. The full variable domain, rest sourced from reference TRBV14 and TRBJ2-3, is EAGVTQFPSHSVIEKGQTVTLRCDPISGHDNLYWYRRVMGKEIKFLLHFVKESKQDESGMPNNRFLAERTGGTYSTLKVQPAELEDSGVYFCASSQDVGGGTDTQYFGPGTRLTVL.

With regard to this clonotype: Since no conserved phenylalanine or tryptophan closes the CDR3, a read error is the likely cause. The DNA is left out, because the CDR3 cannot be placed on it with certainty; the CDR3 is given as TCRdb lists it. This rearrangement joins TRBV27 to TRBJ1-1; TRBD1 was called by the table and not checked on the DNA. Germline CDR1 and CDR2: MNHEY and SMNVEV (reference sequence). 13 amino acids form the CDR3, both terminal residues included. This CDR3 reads CASCKLGQTTSSL.

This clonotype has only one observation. CDR3 amino acids: CASSPWPTYEQYF. In nucleotides, the CDR3 is TGTGCCAGCAGCCCCTGGCCGACCTACGAGCAGTACTTC. V and J are TRBV5-6 and TRBJ2-7; unclear D gene. V was trimmed by 4 bases and J by 2 bases, leaving 10 bases between them. This CDR3 spans 13 amino acids. Germline loops: CDR1 SGHDT, CDR2 YYEEEE.

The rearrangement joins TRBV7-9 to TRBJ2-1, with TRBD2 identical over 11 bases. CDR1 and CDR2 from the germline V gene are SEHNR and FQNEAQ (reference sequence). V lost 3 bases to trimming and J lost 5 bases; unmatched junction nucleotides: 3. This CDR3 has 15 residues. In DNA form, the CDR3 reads TGTGCCAGCAGCTTCCGGACTAGCGGGCACAATGAGCAGTTCTTC. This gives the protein CASSFRTSGHNEQFF.

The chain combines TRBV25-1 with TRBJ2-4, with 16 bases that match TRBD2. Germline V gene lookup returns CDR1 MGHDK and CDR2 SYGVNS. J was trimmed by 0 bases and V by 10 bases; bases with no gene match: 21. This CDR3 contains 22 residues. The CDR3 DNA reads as TGTGCCACCGGGGATCCGGGACTAGCGGGGGGGCTTTATAGTCAAGCCAAAAACATTCAGTACTTC. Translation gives CATGDPGLAGGLYSQAKNIQYF.

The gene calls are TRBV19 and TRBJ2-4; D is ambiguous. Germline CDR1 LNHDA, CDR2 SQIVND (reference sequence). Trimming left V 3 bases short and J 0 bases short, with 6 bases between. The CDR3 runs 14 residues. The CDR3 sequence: CASSIYLAKNIQYF. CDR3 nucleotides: TGTGCCAGTAGTATCTATCTAGCCAAAAACATTCAGTACTTC. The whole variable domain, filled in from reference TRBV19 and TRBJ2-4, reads DGGITQSPKYLFRKEGQNVTLSCEQNLNHDAMYWYRQDPGQGLRLIYYSQIVNDFQKGDIAEGYSVSREKKESFPLTVTSAQKNPTAFYLCASSIYLAKNIQYFGAGTRLSVL.

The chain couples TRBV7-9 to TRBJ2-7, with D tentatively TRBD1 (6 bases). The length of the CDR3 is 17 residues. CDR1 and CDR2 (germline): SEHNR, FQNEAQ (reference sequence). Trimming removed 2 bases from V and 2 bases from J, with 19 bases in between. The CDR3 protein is CASSLPLGGSNPYEQYF. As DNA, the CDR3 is TGTGCCAGCAGCTTACCCTTAGGGGGATCTAATCCCTACGAGCAGTACTTC.